A selection of T cell receptor beta chains follows, all from one sample in a study of early T cells in non-severe SARS-CoV-2 infection. TCRdb re-called the 5' RACE reads through MiXCR, storing one row per CDR3 protein. The sample carries about 97,000 distinct CDR3 sequences, about an eighth recorded once. What was sequenced was whole blood. These receptors were taken from an adult who was a healthcare worker with PCR-confirmed SARS-CoV-2 infection or an uninfected control (not recorded which). Each CDR3 is given without its conserved first and last residue. The order of the fields is clone size, J gene, D gene, V gene, CDR3 protein. A D gene is named only where the DNA matches it firmly. The listing skips clone size in some rows; elsewhere it reads once, few, many or a size class.

clone_size: .
j_call: TRBJ2-3
d_call: TRBD2
v_call: TRBV27
cdr3_aa: ASRSLAASTDTQY

clone_size: many
j_call: TRBJ2-6
d_call: .
v_call: TRBV5-6
cdr3_aa: ASSSGQYGANVLI

clone_size: .
j_call: TRBJ1-2
d_call: .
v_call: TRBV5-7
cdr3_aa: ASSQGQGVGYT

clone_size: many
j_call: TRBJ1-2
d_call: .
v_call: TRBV18
cdr3_aa: ASSVTRESYGYT

clone_size: many
j_call: TRBJ2-3
d_call: TRBD2
v_call: TRBV2
cdr3_aa: ASNQAGVSDTQY

clone_size: few
j_call: TRBJ2-3
d_call: TRBD2
v_call: TRBV28
cdr3_aa: ASSSPTSGSTDTQY

clone_size: few
j_call: TRBJ2-1
d_call: .
v_call: TRBV12-3/TRBV12-4
cdr3_aa: ANRWNNEQF

clone_size: few
j_call: TRBJ2-1
d_call: TRBD1
v_call: TRBV4-1
cdr3_aa: ASRGTGNNEQF

clone_size: .
j_call: TRBJ2-5
d_call: TRBD1
v_call: TRBV19
cdr3_aa: ASSIRTGQETQY

clone_size: few
j_call: TRBJ2-7
d_call: .
v_call: TRBV18
cdr3_aa: ASSPRGKEEQY

clone_size: once
j_call: TRBJ2-5
d_call: .
v_call: TRBV27
cdr3_aa: ASSLLRGRTGTQY

clone_size: .
j_call: TRBJ1-2
d_call: .
v_call: TRBV11-2
cdr3_aa: ASTAGPFYGYT

clone_size: many
j_call: TRBJ2-3
d_call: .
v_call: TRBV10-3
cdr3_aa: AISESSGRGIDTQY

clone_size: many
j_call: TRBJ2-1
d_call: TRBD2
v_call: TRBV10-3
cdr3_aa: ASQTSGSSYNEQF

clone_size: many
j_call: TRBJ1-2
d_call: .
v_call: TRBV6-5
cdr3_aa: ASSYIRDAYGYT

clone_size: few
j_call: TRBJ1-5
d_call: .
v_call: TRBV7-8
cdr3_aa: ASSLGRNNNNQPQH

clone_size: .
j_call: TRBJ2-3
d_call: TRBD2
v_call: TRBV12-3/TRBV12-4
cdr3_aa: ASSLGSGRAFAQY